This section outlines one T cell receptor beta chain sequence together with its context. Its antigen is not identified. This specimen belongs to a study of spatial heterogeneity in lung cancer. At the level of the study: Detected beta-chain sequences consistently exceeded alpha-chain sequences.

This CDR3 has 12 amino acids. J was trimmed by 5 bases and V by 6 bases; bases with no gene match: 6. Germline assignment: CDR1 DFQATT and CDR2 SNEGSKA (reference sequence). Documented time point: blood at routine non-recurrence follow-up after resection. The study sequenced unsorted whole RNA from tumor, nontumor lung or frozen PBMC. Every cDNA TCR molecule received its own unique molecular identifier. Using its own MiXCR run on the 5' RACE reads, TCRdb lists one record per CDR3 protein. The table includes 9,000 to 13,000 distinct CDR3 sequences, around 10% detected once. Study conclusions and caveats: Expanded tumor TCRs that were ubiquitous appeared in blood more at resection than follow-up.

The source material was PBMCs, sampled at follow-up. The chain carries TRBV20-1 and TRBJ2-5; TRBD2 agrees at 7 bases. This sequence was found in a female donor with early-stage non-small cell lung cancer. In nucleotides, the CDR3 is TGCAGTGCCGGGGCGGGAGCGGAGACCCAGTACTTC. Translated, it gives CSAGAGAETQYF.